This TCR beta chain was captured in a study of blood T cell repertoires in COVID-19. CDR3 size: 15 residues. V lost 4 bases and J lost 2, with 12 bases in between. Per the germline V gene, CDR1 is SGHVS and CDR2 is FQNEAQ. Generated by immunoSEQ multiplex PCR, the TCRdb table keeps only in-frame clones and is missing some. The sample has some 120,000 clones; about three quarters are singletons. The clonotype originates from an older woman with acute or convalescent COVID-19. V and J are TRBV7-8 and TRBJ1-3; D gene ambiguous. Sequencing was done on a sample of peripheral blood. The CDR3 nucleotides read TGTGCCAGCAGCTCGGGGATTCAGGCTGGAAACACCATATATTTT. Translated, it gives CASSSGIQAGNTIYF. The full variable domain, with the rest looked up from reference TRBV7-8 and TRBJ1-3, is GAGVSQSPRYKVAKRGQDVALRCDPISGHVSLFWYQQALGQGPEFLTYFQNEAQLDKSGLPSDRFFAERPEGSVSTLKIQRTQQEDSAVYLCASSSGIQAGNTIYFGEGSWLTVV.